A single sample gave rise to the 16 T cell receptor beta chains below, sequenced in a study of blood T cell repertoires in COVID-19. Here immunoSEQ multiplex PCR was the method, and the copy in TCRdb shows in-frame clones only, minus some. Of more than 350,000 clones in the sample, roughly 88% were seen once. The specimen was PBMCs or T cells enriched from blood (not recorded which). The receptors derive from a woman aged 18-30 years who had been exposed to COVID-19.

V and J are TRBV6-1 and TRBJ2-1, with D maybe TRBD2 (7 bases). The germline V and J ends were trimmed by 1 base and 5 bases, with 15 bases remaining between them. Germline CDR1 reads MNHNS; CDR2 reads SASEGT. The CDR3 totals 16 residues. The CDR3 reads CASSEVWGGHNNEQFF. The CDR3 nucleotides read TGTGCCAGCAGTGAAGTTTGGGGGGGCCACAACAATGAGCAGTTCTTC.

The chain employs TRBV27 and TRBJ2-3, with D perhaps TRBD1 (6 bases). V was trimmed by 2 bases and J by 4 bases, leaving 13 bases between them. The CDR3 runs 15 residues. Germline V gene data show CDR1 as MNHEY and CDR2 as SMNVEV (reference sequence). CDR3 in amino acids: CASSLDRWGADTQYF. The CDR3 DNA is TGTGCCAGCAGTTTAGACAGGTGGGGAGCAGATACGCAGTATTTT.

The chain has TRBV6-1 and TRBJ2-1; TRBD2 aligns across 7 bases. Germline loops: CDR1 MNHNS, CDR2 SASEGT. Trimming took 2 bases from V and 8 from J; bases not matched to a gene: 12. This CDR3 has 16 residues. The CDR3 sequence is CASSEPILRLAHEQFF. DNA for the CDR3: TGTGCCAGCAGTGAACCCATTCTAAGACTAGCCCATGAGCAGTTCTTC.

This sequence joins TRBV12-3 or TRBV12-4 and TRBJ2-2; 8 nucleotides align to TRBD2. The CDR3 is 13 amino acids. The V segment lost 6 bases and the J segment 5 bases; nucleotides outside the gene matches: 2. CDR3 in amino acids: CASRERGTGELFF. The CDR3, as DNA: TGTGCCAGCAGGGAGCGGGGGACCGGGGAGCTGTTTTTT.

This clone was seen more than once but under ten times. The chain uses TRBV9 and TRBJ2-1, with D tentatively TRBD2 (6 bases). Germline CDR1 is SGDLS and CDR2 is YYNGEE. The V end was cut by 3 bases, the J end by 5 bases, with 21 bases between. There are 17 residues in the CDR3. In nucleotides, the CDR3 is TGTGCCAGCAGCGCCGGCCCCGGGACTCCGCTTAACAATGAGCAGTTCTTC. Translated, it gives CASSAGPGTPLNNEQFF.

CDR3 loop: CASSRTSGGDEQYF. CDR3 nucleotide sequence: TGTGCCAGCTCACGCACTAGCGGAGGCGACGAGCAGTACTTC. The chain has TRBV18 and TRBJ2-7, with 8 bases identical to TRBD2. The CDR3 extends over 14 amino acids. Germline lookup yields CDR1 KGHSH and CDR2 LQKENI. V shed 4 bases and J 5 bases; nucleotides not matched to a gene: 7.

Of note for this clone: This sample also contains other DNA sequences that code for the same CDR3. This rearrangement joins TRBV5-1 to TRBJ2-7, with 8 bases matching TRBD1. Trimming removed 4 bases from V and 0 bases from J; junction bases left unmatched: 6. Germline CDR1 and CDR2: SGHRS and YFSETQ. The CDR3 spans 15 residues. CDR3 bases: TGCGCCAGCAGCCCCCGGACAGGGACCTCCTACGAGCAGTACTTC. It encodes CASSPRTGTSYEQYF.

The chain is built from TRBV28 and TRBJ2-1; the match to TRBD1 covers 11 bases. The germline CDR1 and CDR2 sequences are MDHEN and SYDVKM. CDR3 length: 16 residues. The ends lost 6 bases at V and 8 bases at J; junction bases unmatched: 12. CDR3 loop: CASRTAGTGGRYEQFF. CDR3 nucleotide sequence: TGTGCCAGCAGAACCGCCGGGACAGGGGGGAGGTATGAGCAGTTCTTC.

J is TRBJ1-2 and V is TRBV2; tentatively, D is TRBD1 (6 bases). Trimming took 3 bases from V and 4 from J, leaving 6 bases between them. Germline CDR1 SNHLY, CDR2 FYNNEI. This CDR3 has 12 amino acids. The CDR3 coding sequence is TGTGCCAGCAGTGACAGGGGCTATGGCTACACCTTC. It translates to CASSDRGYGYTF.

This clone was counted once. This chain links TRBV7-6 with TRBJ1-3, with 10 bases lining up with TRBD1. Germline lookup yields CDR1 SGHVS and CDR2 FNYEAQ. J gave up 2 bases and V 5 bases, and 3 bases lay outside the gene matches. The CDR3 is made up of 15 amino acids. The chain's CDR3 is CASSRQGATGNTIYF. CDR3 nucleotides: TGTGCCAGCAGCCGACAGGGGGCAACTGGAAACACCATATATTTT.

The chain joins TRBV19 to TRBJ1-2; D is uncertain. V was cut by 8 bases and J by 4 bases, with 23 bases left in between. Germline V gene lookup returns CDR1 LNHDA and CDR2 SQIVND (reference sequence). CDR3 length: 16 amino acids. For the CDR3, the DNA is TGTGCCAGTTGTCGAACCGTCCTGGGCCTTGCCTATGGCTACACCTTC. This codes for CASCRTVLGLAYGYTF.

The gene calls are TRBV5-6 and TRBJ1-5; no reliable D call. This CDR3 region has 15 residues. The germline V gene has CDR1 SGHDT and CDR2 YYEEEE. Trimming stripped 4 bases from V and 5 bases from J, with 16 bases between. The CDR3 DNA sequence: TGTGCCAGCAGCGCCACCCGGACTGCTCATCAGCCCCAGCATTTT. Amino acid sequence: CASSATRTAHQPQHF.

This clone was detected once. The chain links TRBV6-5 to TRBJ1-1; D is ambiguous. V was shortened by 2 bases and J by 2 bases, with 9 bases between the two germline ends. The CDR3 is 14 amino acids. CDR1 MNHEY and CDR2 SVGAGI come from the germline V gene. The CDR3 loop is CASSYVDTNTEAFF. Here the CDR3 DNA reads TGTGCCAGCAGTTACGTAGACACTAACACTGAAGCTTTCTTT.

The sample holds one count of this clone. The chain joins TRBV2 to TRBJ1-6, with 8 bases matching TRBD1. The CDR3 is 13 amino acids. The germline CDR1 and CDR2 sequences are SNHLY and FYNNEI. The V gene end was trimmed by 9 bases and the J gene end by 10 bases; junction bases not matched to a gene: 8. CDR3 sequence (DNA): TGTGCCAGTGACCAGGGGGCAGGATCACCCCTCCACTTT. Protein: CASDQGAGSPLHF.

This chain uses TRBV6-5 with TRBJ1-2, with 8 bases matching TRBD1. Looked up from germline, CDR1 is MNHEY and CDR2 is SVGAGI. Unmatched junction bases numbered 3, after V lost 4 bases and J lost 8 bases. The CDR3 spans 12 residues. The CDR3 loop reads CASSSTGGGYTF. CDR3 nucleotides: TGTGCCAGCAGTTCTACAGGGGGAGGCTACACCTTC.

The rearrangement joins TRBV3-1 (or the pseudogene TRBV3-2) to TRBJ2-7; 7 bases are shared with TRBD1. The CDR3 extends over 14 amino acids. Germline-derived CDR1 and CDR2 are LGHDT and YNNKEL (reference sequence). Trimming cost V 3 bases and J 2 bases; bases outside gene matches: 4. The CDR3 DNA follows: TGTGCCAGCAGCCACCGGGACAGAACCTACGAGCAGTACTTC. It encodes CASSHRDRTYEQYF.